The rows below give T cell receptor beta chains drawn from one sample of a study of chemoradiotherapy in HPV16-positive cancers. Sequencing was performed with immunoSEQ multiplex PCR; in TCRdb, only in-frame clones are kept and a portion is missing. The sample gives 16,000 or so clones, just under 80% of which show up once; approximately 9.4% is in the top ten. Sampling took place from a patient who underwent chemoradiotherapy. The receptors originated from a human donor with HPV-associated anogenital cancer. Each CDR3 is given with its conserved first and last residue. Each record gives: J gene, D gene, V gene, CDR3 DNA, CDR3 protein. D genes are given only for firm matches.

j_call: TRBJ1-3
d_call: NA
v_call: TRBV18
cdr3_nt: TGTGCCAGCTCACCACCGGGGGGCTCTGGAAACACCATATATTTT
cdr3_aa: CASSPPGGSGNTIYF

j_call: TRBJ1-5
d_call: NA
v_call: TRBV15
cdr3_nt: TGTGCCACCAGCAGAGTAGTGAACAATCAGCCCCAGCATTTT
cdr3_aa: CATSRVVNNQPQHF

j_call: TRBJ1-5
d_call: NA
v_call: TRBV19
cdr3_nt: TGTGCCAGTAGTCTGCGGTTTAGCAATCAGCCCCAGCATTTT
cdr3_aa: CASSLRFSNQPQHF

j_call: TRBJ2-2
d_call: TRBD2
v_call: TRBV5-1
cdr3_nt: TGCGCCAGCAGCTTAGAAGCGGGGGCGGACACCGGGGAGCTGTTTTTT
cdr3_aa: CASSLEAGADTGELFF

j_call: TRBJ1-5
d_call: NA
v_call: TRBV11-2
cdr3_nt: TGTGCCAGCAGCTTAGCCCAGTTATGGCCCCAGCATTTT
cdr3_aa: CASSLAQLWPQHF

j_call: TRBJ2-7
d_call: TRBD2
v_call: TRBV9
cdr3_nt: TGTGCCAGCAGCGCCGGGGGGGGGCCTGCCGAGCAGTACTTC
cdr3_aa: CASSAGGGPAEQYF

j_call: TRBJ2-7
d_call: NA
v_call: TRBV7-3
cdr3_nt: TGTGCCAGCAGGAAGTACAGGGAAGTGTCCTACGAGCAGTACTTC
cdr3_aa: CASRKYREVSYEQYF

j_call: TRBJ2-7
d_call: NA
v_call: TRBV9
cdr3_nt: TGTGCCAGCAGTGGGCAAGGGGCCTACGAGCAGTACTTC
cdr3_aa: CASSGQGAYEQYF

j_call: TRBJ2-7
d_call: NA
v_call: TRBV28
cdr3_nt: TGTGCCAGCATGGGACGCTACGAGCAGTACTTC
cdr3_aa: CASMGRYEQYF

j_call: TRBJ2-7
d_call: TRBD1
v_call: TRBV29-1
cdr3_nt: TGCAGCTACACCAAGTCGGGACAGGGCACCTACGAGCAGTACTTC
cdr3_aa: CSYTKSGQGTYEQYF

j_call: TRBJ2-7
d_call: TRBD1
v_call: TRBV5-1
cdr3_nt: TGCGCCAGCAGCACTCCAGGGGGCCCGGTCCCCTACGAGCAGTACTTC
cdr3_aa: CASSTPGGPVPYEQYF

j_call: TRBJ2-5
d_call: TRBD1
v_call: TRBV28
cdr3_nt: TGTGCCAGCAGTCCTAACAGGGGTAAGAAAGAGACCCAGTACTTC
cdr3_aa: CASSPNRGKKETQYF